This T cell receptor (beta chain) is drawn from a study of blood T cells in healthy people across ages (dated by TCRdb to 2015 to 2017). Background for the entire study: Template switching captured roughly one uniquely barcoded TCR beta cDNA molecule per two T cells in model experiments. Using deep sequencing normalized with unique cDNA molecular identifiers, the study measured how TCR beta repertoire diversity changes with age. To avoid experimental bias, donors of different ages were spread randomly across the sequencing lanes. Four age groups were formed from the donors: young (average 16 years), middle-aged (approximately 40), aged (about 62) and long-lived (more than 75). Using the same blood draw, the study looked at two additional independent replicas of 1 million unique cDNA reads for two donors, one aged 18 to 30 and the other aged 80 or older. On the study overall, not on this receptor specifically: Observed TCR beta diversity per million T cells fell roughly linearly with age, and a significant reduction was already apparent by age roughly 40. Compared with the aged group, the long-lived group had more naive CD4+ T cells, fewer expanded clones and increased TCR diversity, a pattern suggesting age selection. Because the CMV infection status of the donors was unknown, age-related changes in expanded clonotypes may potentially have been confounded. Conclusive comparison of naive and antigen-experienced compartments was prevented by the profiling of bulk unsorted PBMCs. Estimates of total diversity based on one million sequenced T cells were considered lower bounds and underestimates. A strong correlation was found between observed TCR beta diversity and the percentage of naive T cells measured by flow cytometry.

Systemically healthy Caucasian individuals from Russia, roughly 40 in total and aged about 6 to 90 years, were included as donors. Approximately 9.3 milliliters of peripheral blood were drawn from each donor into EDTA-treated Vacutainer tubes. PBMCs were isolated by Ficoll-Paque density-gradient centrifugation, with at least 6 million obtained per sample. Trizol reagent was used to extract total RNA from the PBMCs, yielding at least 6 micrograms per sample. For every donor, flow cytometry on a PBMC aliquot measured the percentage of naive CD45RAhigh/CD27high T cells. There are 15 amino acids in the CDR3, from cysteine to phenylalanine inclusive. This entry keeps only the CDR3 DNA: 45 bases, framed from base 1. Cut back by 4 bases and 1 base, the V and J ends lie 13 bases apart. CDR1 and CDR2 are drawn from the germline V gene (reference sequence): MNHEY, SMNVEV. The library was built by means of 5' RACE. TCRdb records Illumina HiSeq 2500 as the sequencer. A second PCR of about 6 to 11 cycles was run with a J-beta primer mix and a sample-barcoded 5' primer. Each TCR beta cDNA molecule received a unique molecular identifier from a template-switch 5' adaptor carrying 12 random nucleotides. At least 2.5 million CDR3-containing paired-end reads were obtained from each sample. The Mint cDNA synthesis kit, primed by a TRBC-specific oligonucleotide, was used to synthesize first-strand cDNA from all RNA. Following uracil-DNA glycosylase treatment, a first 18-cycle PCR with universal primers M1SS and BC2_uni_R was performed on all cDNA. Per the authors' processing: Each sample was normalized by randomly selecting 1 million high-quality reads, each carrying a distinct molecular identifier. Reads with shared molecular identifiers were discarded instead of being binned into consensus sequences. MiTCR, with a Q25 quality threshold and the strictest error-elimination algorithm, was used for CDR3 identification, clonotype clustering and error correction. A nonparametric unseen species model with Euler transformation was used to estimate a lower bound on total TCR beta diversity. The public reads were quality trimmed at Q25 with fastp and then assembled into clones with MiXCR by TCRdb, keeping productive beta chains. A single entry per CDR3 protein holds the most common genes and DNA from its merged rows. The V and J calls shown here were made by TCRdb, not taken from the authors' results. The sample profile shows about 1.1 million distinct CDR3 sequences; 35% to 40% of them were found once. In total, the top ten clones hold 13% of the sample.

This clonotype was found a few times. Which antigen it targets is not known. Per-base quality was not reported, and no clone a single base away is much larger than it. The chain employs TRBV27 and TRBJ1-2, with the identity of the D gene unclear. The sequenced material came from blood. This clonotype was sampled from a man between 18 and 35 years old in good health. The nucleotide sequence is given as TGTGCCAGCAGTTCGGAAACGGGTGGTAACTATGGCTACACCTTC. This codes for CASSSETGGNYGYTF.